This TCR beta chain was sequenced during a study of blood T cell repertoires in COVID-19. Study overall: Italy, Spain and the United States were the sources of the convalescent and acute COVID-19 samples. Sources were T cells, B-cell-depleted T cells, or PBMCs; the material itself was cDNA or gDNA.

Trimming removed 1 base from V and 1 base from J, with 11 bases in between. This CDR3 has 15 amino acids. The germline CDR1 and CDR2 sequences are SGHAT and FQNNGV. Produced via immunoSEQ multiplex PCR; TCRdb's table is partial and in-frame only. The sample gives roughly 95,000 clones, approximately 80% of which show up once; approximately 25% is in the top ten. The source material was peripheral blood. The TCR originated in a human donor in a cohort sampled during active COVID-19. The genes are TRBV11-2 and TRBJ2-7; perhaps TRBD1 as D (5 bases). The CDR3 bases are TGTGCCAGCAGCTTAGTGACGCAGGGATCCTACGAGCAGTACTTC. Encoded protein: CASSLVTQGSYEQYF.